The following is a T cell receptor (beta chain) sequence with its context. Measured with immunoSEQ multiplex PCR; TCRdb has only the in-frame clones, and not every one. The repertoire holds some 45,000 clones, with 65% to 80% as singletons. Unmatched junction bases numbered 4, after V lost 4 bases and J lost 6 bases. The CDR3 spans 13 residues. Germline V gene data show CDR1 as SGHVS and CDR2 as FQNEAQ. PCR or immunohistochemistry showed mismatch repair deficiency in every enrolled patient. TCRs were sequenced from three patients responding to pembrolizumab. This sample was taken from a study of PD-1 blockade in mismatch repair-deficient tumors. Study in general: Patients had fewer than 15 mismatch repair-deficient cancer types and were previously treated and progressing.

The TCR was taken from an adult with mismatch repair-deficient cancer. The chain uses TRBV7-8 and TRBJ1-1; 8 bases fit TRBD1. The specimen comprised PBMCs, sampled before pembrolizumab treatment. The CDR3 protein is CASSSDRAAEAFF. In DNA form, the CDR3 reads TGTGCCAGCAGCTCGGACAGGGCGGCTGAAGCTTTCTTT.